This T cell receptor beta chain was obtained from a study of T cells in Graves' hyperthyroidism and ophthalmopathy. The V and J ends lost 3 bases and 4 bases respectively, with 10 bases between them. The CDR3 contains 13 residues. This clonotype was observed many times. Its antigen is not known. Lactation, pregnancy, other autoimmune disease or uncontrolled infection excluded patients. Out of approximately 9.9 ml of fresh peripheral blood came the PBMCs. Study results and caveats: Also found in blood were most expanded thyroid clonotypes above 0.001.

RNA transcripts gave rise to amplified TCR beta CDR3 regions. Primed by the HTBI set, a first-round RT-PCR was run on the TCR CDR3. One entry per CDR3 protein results from TCRdb running MiXCR on the multiplex PCR reads. The sample lists 300,000 to 500,000 distinct CDR3 sequences, about 14% occurring once. Sequenced sample: blood. V and J are TRBV12-3 or TRBV12-4 and TRBJ2-7; unclear D gene. The clonotype was recovered from a middle-aged man with Graves' ophthalmopathy. The CDR3: CASSFGQVYEQYF. CDR3 nucleotide sequence: TGTGCCAGCAGTTTTGGTCAGGTTTACGAGCAGTACTTC.